This T cell receptor (beta chain) was captured by sequencing in a study of T-cell memory formation after mild COVID-19. Whole-study results and caveats: Among CD4+ contracting clones, most were CM and EM, and CD8+ ones EMRA. Later expanders leaned CD4+, whereas day 15 to 85 contracting clones were balanced CD4/CD8.

Constant-segment-primed 5'RACE gave TCR alpha and TCR beta cDNA libraries with sample barcodes and UMIs. Via MiXCR, TCRdb re-called the 5' RACE reads, giving one row per CDR3 protein. The data show approximately 410,000 distinct CDR3 sequences, less than 25% seen once. This clonotype has only a few counts. No antigen is known for it. From germline, CDR1 is LNHNV and CDR2 YYDKDF (reference sequence). The V end lost 5 bases, the J end lost 6 bases, and 11 bases lay between the germline ends. CDR3 size: 13 residues. The rearrangement links TRBV15 to TRBJ1-5; D not certain. Material for sequencing was PBMCs or a T cell subset sorted from them (not recorded which). The receptor was isolated from an adult woman who had mild COVID-19 (a few samples of this study predate the infection). Cell type and time point are not known. The CDR3 DNA reads TGTGCCACCAGCGGCGACAAGGTTCAGCCCCAGCATTTT. Its translation is CATSGDKVQPQHF.